The clone carrying this T cell receptor (beta chain) was seen once. The data derive from a study of cytomegalovirus exposure and HLA in healthy donors. Libraries were prepared by immunoSEQ multiplex PCR; TCRdb keeps only in-frame clonotypes and omits some of them. The sample has around 150,000 clones, roughly 91% seen once. Sequenced sample: PBMCs. The receptor comes from a young woman in good health and CMV-seropositive.

The CDR3 sequence: CASSGDREETQYF. CDR3 nucleotides: TGTGCCAGCAGTGGGGACAGGGAAGAGACCCAGTACTTC. The chain is built from TRBV2 and TRBJ2-5, with 9 bases aligning to TRBD1. V shed 4 bases, J shed 3 bases, and the junction held 0 bases outside the gene matches. Germline CDR1 is SNHLY and CDR2 is FYNNEI. CDR3 length: 13 residues.